The T cell receptor gamma chain described here comes from a study of Vδ1+ human thymocytes. General observations from the study: In the thymus, TRG and TRD repertoires looked highly polyclonal with Gaussian CDR3 lengths.

Sequences come from RNA converted to cDNA by reverse transcription. Multiplex PCR used pooled V-gene forward primers and a constant-region reverse primer to amplify CDR3s. TCRdb made new clone calls on the multiplex PCR reads using CATT. The sample holds 35,000 or so gamma-chain clones; just over 20% are singletons and the top ten take less than 2%. The V gene end was trimmed by 2 bases and the J gene end by 6 bases; junction bases not matched to a gene: 7. Germline V gene lookup returns CDR1 VENAVY and CDR2 YDSYNSRV. This CDR3 has 13 residues. A note on this clone: Its specificity is not known.

This sequence originates from a girl in the first two years of life who had congenital heart surgery. The rearrangement joins TRGV8 to TRGJ1 or TRGJ2. Specimen: Vdelta1+ gamma-delta thymocytes from the thymus. The subset was: FACS-sorted CD3+ TCRalphabeta- TCRVdelta1+ TCRVdelta2- thymocytes. The CDR3 DNA sequence: TGTGCCACCTGGGATATGAGGGCTTATAAGAAACTCTTT. Translation: CATWDMRAYKKLF.